Included here is one T cell receptor (beta chain) sequence, with context. TCRdb re-called the RT-PCR reads through MiXCR, storing one row per CDR3 protein. The sample yields over 350,000 distinct CDR3 sequences, under 20% seen once. The CDR3 sequence is 17 residues long. Trimming removed 4 bases from V and 3 bases from J; junction bases left unmatched: 13. CDR1 KGHSH and CDR2 LQKENI come from the germline V gene. This sample is part of a study of patients and donors after allogeneic stem cell transplantation. The receptor was isolated from a human donor who was either an allogeneic HSCT recipient or a stem cell or donor lymphocyte infusion donor (not recorded which). It is not recorded whose cells these are; they may come from a transplant donor. The J gene is TRBJ2-3, the V gene TRBV18; TRBD2 matches 7 bases. Sequenced sample: blood, either unsorted or a sorted T cell fraction (not recorded which). The CDR3 is CASSLLGPAGGTDTQYF. The CDR3 DNA is TGTGCCAGCTCACTTCTAGGACCTGCCGGGGGGACAGATACGCAGTATTTT.